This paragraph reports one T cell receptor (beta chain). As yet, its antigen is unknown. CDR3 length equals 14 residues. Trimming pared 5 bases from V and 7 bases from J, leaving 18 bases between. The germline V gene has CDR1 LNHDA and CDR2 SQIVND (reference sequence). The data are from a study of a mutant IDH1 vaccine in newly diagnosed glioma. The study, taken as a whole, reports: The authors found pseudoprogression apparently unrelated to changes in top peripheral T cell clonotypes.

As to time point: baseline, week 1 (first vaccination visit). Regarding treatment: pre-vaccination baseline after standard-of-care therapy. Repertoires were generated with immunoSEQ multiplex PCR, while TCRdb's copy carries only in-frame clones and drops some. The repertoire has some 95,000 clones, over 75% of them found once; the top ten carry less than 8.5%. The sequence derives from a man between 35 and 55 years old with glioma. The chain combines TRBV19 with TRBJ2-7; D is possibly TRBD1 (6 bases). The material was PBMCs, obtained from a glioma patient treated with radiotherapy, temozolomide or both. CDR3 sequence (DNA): TGTGCCAGTAGTTTAACAGGGTTTCTTGGGGAGCAGTACTTC. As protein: CASSLTGFLGEQYF.